This TCR beta chain was observed in a study of somatic mutations in cytotoxic T cells in rheumatoid arthritis. Study details: Flow sorting yielded some V beta antibody-stained T-cell populations at nearly 100% purity, among them V beta1+ cells sequenced for TCRB.

Details on this clone: What it binds is unknown.

Notes on the study in general: With roughly 65 patients examined, roughly eight had a largest CD8+ clone exceeding 20% of CD8+ cells. With advancing age, CD8+ clonality climbed in rheumatoid arthritis patients but did not rise in healthy controls.

By positive magnetic bead selection, CD4+ and CD8+ cells were isolated, and their purity was checked by flow cytometry. V lost 5 bases to trimming and J lost 2 bases, with 13 bases between them. Per the germline V gene, CDR1 is SGHAT and CDR2 is FQNNGV. The CDR3 runs 15 residues. Sequencing was performed with immunoSEQ multiplex PCR; in TCRdb, only in-frame clones are kept and a portion is missing. This table has 18,000 or so clones, around 79% appearing once. This receptor was taken from a woman in her fifties or sixties in good health. The sample taken for sequencing was CD8+ T cells sorted from blood. The V call is TRBV11-2, the J call TRBJ1-3; unclear D gene. CDR3 coding DNA: TGTGCCAGCAGCCCCGGGGTAACTGCTGGAAACACCATATATTTT. Translation gives CASSPGVTAGNTIYF. The full variable domain, with the rest looked up from reference TRBV11-2 and TRBJ1-3, is EAGVAQSPRYKIIEKRQSVAFWCNPISGHATLYWYQQILGQGPKLLIQFQNNGVVDDSQLPKDRFSAERLKGVDSTLKIQPAKLEDSAVYLCASSPGVTAGNTIYFGEGSWLTVV.